The clone carrying this TCR beta chain appeared many times. This sample was taken from a study of T cells in Graves' hyperthyroidism and ophthalmopathy. The CDR3 regions of TCR beta were amplified from RNA transcripts. A set of HTBI primers served as the primers for a first-round RT-PCR of the TCR CDR3. A single record per CDR3 protein comes from TCRdb applying MiXCR to the multiplex PCR reads. The sample has hundreds of thousands of distinct CDR3 sequences, just over 45% seen once. V was clipped by 3 bases and J by 1 base, with 9 bases between them. This CDR3 spans 14 amino acids. Germline V CDR1 and CDR2: MGHDK, SYGVNS.

Sequenced input: peripheral blood or thyroid tissue (not recorded which). The chain is built from TRBV25-1 and TRBJ1-1; D unresolved. The TCR sequence derives from a young woman with Graves' hyperthyroidism. Written as DNA, the CDR3 is TGTGCCAGCAGTGAGTGGGTGGGGAACACTGAAGCTTTCTTT. Its protein is CASSEWVGNTEAFF.